The 16 T cell receptor beta chains in this list originate from one sample, sequenced in a study of T cell responses to AZD1222 COVID-19 vaccine. Profiling relied on immunoSEQ multiplex PCR, and the TCRdb table lists in-frame clones only, not all of them. Altogether roughly 97,000 clones are present, about 89% being singletons, with the ten largest covering 7.5%. The sample here was peripheral blood, taken on day 0 of AZD1222 vaccination. The receptors derive from an adult in good health.

J is TRBJ2-7 and V is TRBV28, with D possibly called TRBD1 or TRBD2 (7 bases each). V shed 8 bases and J shed 6 bases, with 17 bases lying between them. The CDR3 length is 13 residues. The germline V gene encodes CDR1 MDHEN and CDR2 SYDVKM. The CDR3 DNA reads as TGTGCCAGCCAGACAGGGACTATTCGCGAGCAGTACTTC. It encodes CASQTGTIREQYF.

The V call is TRBV7-2, the J call TRBJ2-3, with TRBD2 identical over 15 bases. The ends lost 5 bases at V and 5 bases at J; junction bases unmatched: 8. CDR1 and CDR2 (germline): SGHTA, FQGNSA. The length of the CDR3 is 17 residues. In DNA, the CDR3 is TGTGCCAGCAGCATTGGACTAGCGGGGGGGCAAGGAGATACGCAGTATTTT. Protein: CASSIGLAGGQGDTQYF.

The V gene is TRBV4-3, the J gene TRBJ1-4; the match to TRBD1 covers 9 bases. This CDR3 is built from 15 residues. V was pared by 1 base and J by 8 bases, with 5 bases of the junction left unmatched. Germline CDR1 reads LGHNA; CDR2 reads YSLEER. CDR3 DNA: TGCGCCAGCAGCCAAGTCTGGACAGGGGCCGAAAAACTGTTTTTT. This sequence encodes CASSQVWTGAEKLFF.

The chain employs TRBV28 and TRBJ2-2; TRBD1 is a possible D gene (6 bases). Germline V gives CDR1 MDHEN, CDR2 SYDVKM. V lost 6 bases and J 0 bases, leaving 11 bases between the germline ends. There are 15 residues in the CDR3. The CDR3 DNA reads TGTGCCAGCAGCGAGACAGGACCGAACACCGGGGAGCTGTTTTTT. It is translated as CASSETGPNTGELFF.

This clone was observed once. The chain joins TRBV27 to TRBJ2-1, with 13 bases lining up with TRBD2. The CDR3 has 17 residues. Germline trimming cut 4 bases from V and 7 bases from J; bases unmatched to any gene: 10. Germline CDR1 is MNHEY and CDR2 is SMNVEV (reference sequence). CDR3 bases: TGTGCCAGCAGTTCCCTCGGACTAGCGGGAGTGGGAAATGAGCAGTTCTTC. This codes for CASSSLGLAGVGNEQFF.

The chain employs TRBV6-5 and TRBJ1-1; perhaps TRBD1 as D (5 bases). V dropped 8 bases and J dropped 0 bases, with 13 bases sitting between them. In germline, CDR1 is MNHEY, CDR2 SVGAGI. This CDR3 has 14 residues. This CDR3 reads CASARDALNTEAFF. CDR3 bases: TGTGCCAGCGCAAGGGACGCCTTGAACACTGAAGCTTTCTTT.

CDR3 protein: CASLYRDRHRDTQYF. Here the CDR3 DNA reads TGTGCCAGCCTTTACCGGGACAGACATCGGGATACGCAGTATTTT. The chain couples TRBV6-5 to TRBJ2-3; 7 bases align to TRBD1. The CDR3 loop spans 15 amino acids. V shed 8 bases and J 6 bases; nucleotides not matched to a gene: 14. The germline gives CDR1 MNHEY, CDR2 SVGAGI.

The chain carries TRBV6-2 or TRBV6-3 and TRBJ1-1; D is perhaps TRBD1 (6 bases). V lost 7 bases and J 6 bases, leaving 30 bases between the germline ends. Per germline, CDR1 MNHEY and CDR2 SVGEGT. The CDR3 spans 18 residues. The CDR3 sequence is CASTPLYGQGSKTAEAFF. The CDR3 DNA reads TGTGCCAGCACCCCCCTTTACGGGCAGGGGAGCAAGACTGCTGAAGCTTTCTTT.

This clone was seen just once. The chain is built from TRBV7-2 and TRBJ1-5, with TRBD1 matching over 12 bases. CDR3 size: 17 residues. V gave up 5 bases and J gave up 2 bases; unmatched junction bases: 7. CDR1 and CDR2 from the germline V gene are SGHTA and FQGNSA. DNA of the CDR3: TGTGCCAGCAGCATAACCGGGACAGGGGGCGGCAATCAGCCCCAGCATTTT. Protein sequence: CASSITGTGGGNQPQHF. Drawing the rest from reference TRBV7-2 and TRBJ1-5, the complete variable domain is GAGVSQSPSNKVTEKGKDVELRCDPISGHTALYWYRQSLGQGLEFLIYFQGNSAPDKSGLPSDRFSAERTGGSVSTLTIQRTQQEDSAVYLCASSITGTGGGNQPQHFGDGTRLSIL.

This clone was counted between two and nine times. The chain uses TRBV3-1 (or the pseudogene TRBV3-2) and TRBJ2-5, with D possibly matching TRBD1 (6 bases). CDR3 length equals 18 residues. Trimming took 0 bases from V and 5 from J, leaving 22 bases between them. Looked up from germline, CDR1 is LGHDT and CDR2 is YNNKEL (reference sequence). In DNA form, the CDR3 reads TGTGCCAGCAGCCAAGATCGTCGGCGAACAGGGTACATTGAGACCCAGTACTTC. This codes for CASSQDRRRTGYIETQYF.

This clone was detected only a few times. The J gene is TRBJ2-7, the V gene TRBV2; perhaps D is TRBD1 or TRBD2 (7 bases each). The CDR3 covers 14 residues. Deletions cut 6 bases from V and 3 bases from J, with 15 bases between. Germline V gene sequence: CDR1 SNHLY, CDR2 FYNNEI. Here the CDR3 reads CASSQGGALYEQYF. The CDR3 nucleotides read TGTGCCAGCAGCCAGGGGGGGGCCCTCTACGAGCAGTACTTC.

This rearrangement joins TRBV6-5 to TRBJ1-6; a possible D gene is TRBD1 (5 bases). The CDR3 totals 14 residues. Per germline, CDR1 MNHEY and CDR2 SVGAGI. V was shortened by 5 bases and J by 14 bases, with 19 bases between the two germline ends. The CDR3 bases are TGTGCCAGCAGTCCTGGACGGCTGGGGGAAACCCTCCACTTT. Translated, it gives CASSPGRLGETLHF.

This clone turned up a few times. This chain links TRBV2 with TRBJ1-1, with D perhaps matching TRBD1 (6 bases). Trimming took 6 bases from V and 4 from J, leaving 15 bases between them. CDR1 SNHLY and CDR2 FYNNEI come from the germline V gene. This CDR3 region has 14 residues. CDR3 loop: CASSLTGGGTEAFF. The DNA for the CDR3 is TGTGCCAGCAGCCTCACGGGGGGCGGCACTGAAGCTTTCTTT.

The chain couples TRBV7-2 to TRBJ2-7, with a tentative D call TRBD2 (5 bases). The CDR3 totals 14 residues. Trimming took 1 base from V and 5 from J, leaving 12 bases between them. Germline CDR1 reads SGHTA; CDR2 reads FQGNSA. The CDR3 bases are TGTGCCAGCAGCTTAGTTACGGACTCGAACGAGCAGTACTTC. The encoded protein is CASSLVTDSNEQYF.

The table lists this clone with a few counts. The rearrangement joins TRBV29-1 to TRBJ2-1; D possibly matches TRBD1 or TRBD2 (5 bases each). Germline CDR1 reads SQVTM; CDR2 reads ANQGSEA. CDR3 length: 14 residues. V was shortened by 6 bases and J by 3 bases, with 15 bases between the two germline ends. CDR3 in amino acids: CSVKSGDLYNEQFF. CDR3 DNA: TGCAGCGTCAAAAGTGGGGACCTCTACAATGAGCAGTTCTTC.

Only a few counts were recorded for this clone. V gene TRBV5-1 combines with J gene TRBJ1-1, with TRBD1 as a possible D gene (6 bases). Looked up from germline, CDR1 is SGHRS and CDR2 is YFSETQ. This CDR3 has 14 residues. V dropped 0 bases and J dropped 5 bases, with 11 bases sitting between them. CDR3 amino acids: CASSLGGGQTEAFF. CDR3 coding DNA: TGCGCCAGCAGCTTGGGTGGGGGGCAAACTGAAGCTTTCTTT.